This TCR beta chain came from a study of cytomegalovirus exposure and HLA in healthy donors. About the study: Early on, a data release was issued that held 65 million to 100 million unique TCRs from HLA-typed donors.

Study observations and caveats: In most subjects, TCR beta sequences reportedly gave accurate predictions of HLA-A and HLA-B alleles. In vitro checks showed that a few CMV-associated chains really do target CMV antigens.

The PCR ran on 60 Vbeta and 13 Jbeta primers. Generated by immunoSEQ multiplex PCR, the TCRdb table keeps only in-frame clones and is missing some. The sample has approximately 180,000 clones. Points on this clone: Its antigen is not identified.

Trimming at V came to 5 bases and at J to 0 bases, leaving 5 bases not matched to a gene. The CDR3 is 15 amino acids. CDR1 SGHTA and CDR2 FQGNSA come from the germline V gene. These donors, healthy bone marrow donors, were studied. Sequencing input: PBMCs. This clonotype originated in a man younger than 45 in good health and CMV-seronegative. The chain combines TRBV7-2 with TRBJ2-7; 9 bases are a match to TRBD2. CDR3 protein: CASSPSGAVSYEQYF. The CDR3 bases are TGTGCCAGCAGCCCTAGCGGGGCCGTCTCCTACGAGCAGTACTTC.